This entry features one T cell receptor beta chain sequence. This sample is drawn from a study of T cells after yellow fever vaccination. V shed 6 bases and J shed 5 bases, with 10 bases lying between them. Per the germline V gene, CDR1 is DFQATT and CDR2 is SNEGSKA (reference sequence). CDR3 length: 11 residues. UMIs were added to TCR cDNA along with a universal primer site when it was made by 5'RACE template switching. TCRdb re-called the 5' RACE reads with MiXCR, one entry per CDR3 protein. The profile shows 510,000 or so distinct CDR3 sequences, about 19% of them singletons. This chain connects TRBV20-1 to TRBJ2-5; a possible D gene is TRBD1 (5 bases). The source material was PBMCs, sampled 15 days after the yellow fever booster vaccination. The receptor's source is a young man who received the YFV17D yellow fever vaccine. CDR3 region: CSASPGETQYF. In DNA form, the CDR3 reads TGCAGTGCCAGCCCAGGGGAGACCCAGTACTTC.